The 27 T cell receptor beta chains given below trace back to one sample, sequenced in a study of identical twins. TCRdb reprocessed the 5' RACE reads via MiXCR and lists one record per CDR3 protein. The sample has over 550,000 distinct CDR3 sequences; less than 9% are singletons. These sequences were also reported in another study, on yellow fever vaccine responses in identical twins.

The sequencing input was PBMCs. These receptor sequences come from a woman aged 18-29 years in good health.

This clonotype was seen a few times. The chain couples TRBV5-1 to TRBJ2-1; TRBD2 agrees at 11 bases. Per germline, CDR1 SGHRS and CDR2 YFSETQ. The V segment lost 2 bases and the J segment 1 base; nucleotides outside the gene matches: 5. The CDR3 runs 17 residues. In DNA, the CDR3 is TGCGCCAGCAGCTTTACTAGCGGGAGTTTTTCCTACAATGAGCAGTTCTTC. Its protein is CASSFTSGSFSYNEQFF. The entire variable domain, with the rest obtained from reference TRBV5-1 and TRBJ2-1, is as follows: KAGVTQTPRYLIKTRGQQVTLSCSPISGHRSVSWYQQTPGQGLQFLFEYFSETQRNKGNFPGRFSGRQFSNSRSEMNVSTLELGDSALYLCASSFTSGSFSYNEQFFGPGTRLTVL.

Turning to this clonotype: At one boundary the junction diverges from the germline segment, which might be a read error. The V gene is TRBV12-3 or TRBV12-4, the J gene TRBJ2-3; 11 bases are shared with TRBD2. CDR3 size: 18 residues. CDR3 bases: TGTGCCAGCTGTTTAGCGTTACTAGCGGGAGACCTGACAGATACGCAGTATTTT. Its protein product is CASCLALLAGDLTDTQYF.

This sequence joins TRBV7-3 and TRBJ1-3; no clear D gene. From germline, CDR1 is SGHTA and CDR2 FQGTGA. CDR3 length: 15 residues. V gave up 2 bases and J gave up 0 bases, with 8 bases separating them. CDR3 sequence reads: CASSLSGHSGNTIYF. Written as DNA, the CDR3 is TGTGCCAGCAGCTTATCCGGTCACTCTGGAAACACCATATATTTT.

This clonotype was recorded a few times. The V and J genes are TRBV11-1 and TRBJ2-1; D is possibly TRBD1 or TRBD2 (6 bases each). The CDR3 loop spans 19 amino acids. Trimming pared 1 base from V and 0 bases from J, leaving 19 bases between. Germline CDR1 SGHAT, CDR2 FQDESV (reference sequence). The CDR3 here is CASSLGGRGLGSSYNEQFF. CDR3 bases: TGTGCCAGCAGCTTAGGGGGGCGCGGGCTCGGGAGCTCCTACAATGAGCAGTTCTTC.

This clonotype was detected a few times. V usage is TRBV12-3 or TRBV12-4 and J usage is TRBJ2-1, with D hard to call. The length of the CDR3 is 12 residues. V was cut by 3 bases and J by 6 bases, with 6 bases left in between. CDR3 region: CASSFKINEQFF. CDR3 DNA sequence: TGTGCCAGCAGTTTCAAGATCAATGAGCAGTTCTTC.

This clonotype has ten or more counts. This rearrangement joins TRBV4-2 to TRBJ2-7, with a possible D match to TRBD2 (7 bases). This CDR3 is 19 amino acids long. Germline V gene data show CDR1 as LGHNA and CDR2 as YNFKEQ. Trimming left V 0 bases short and J 1 base short, with 22 bases between. CDR3 DNA sequence: TGTGCCAGCAGCCAAGAGGGGGCACTCGGGGGGAGGATTTCCTACGAGCAGTACTTC. Protein product: CASSQEGALGGRISYEQYF.

This clonotype was counted ten times or more. This rearrangement joins TRBV12-3 or TRBV12-4 to TRBJ2-2; D unclear. The CDR3 covers 14 residues. The V gene lost 1 base and the J gene lost 2 bases, with 5 bases spanning the gap. CDR3 residues: CASSLGLNTGELFF. DNA of the CDR3: TGTGCCAGCAGTTTAGGGCTTAACACCGGGGAGCTGTTTTTT.

The chain couples TRBV11-1 to TRBJ1-2; weak D call: TRBD1 (5 bases). V was pared by 4 bases and J by 6 bases, with 12 bases between. Per germline, CDR1 SGHAT and CDR2 FQDESV (reference sequence). This CDR3 contains 13 residues. CDR3 sequence reads: CASSYRDDDGYTF. CDR3 bases: TGTGCCAGCAGCTACCGGGACGACGATGGCTACACCTTC.

The V and J genes are TRBV7-9 and TRBJ1-2; D gene ambiguous. The germline gives CDR1 SEHNR, CDR2 FQNEAQ (reference sequence). V was shortened by 1 base and J by 10 bases, with 7 bases between the two germline ends. CDR3 length: 11 amino acids. The CDR3 DNA reads as TGTGCCAGCAGCTTAGTCTTTGACTACACCTTC. The encoded protein is CASSLVFDYTF. Supplemented by reference TRBV7-9 and TRBJ1-2, the full variable domain reads DTGVSQNPRHKITKRGQNVTFRCDPISEHNRLYWYRQTLGQGPEFLTYFQNEAQLEKSRLLSDRFSAERPKGSFSTLEIQRTEQGDSAMYLCASSLVFDYTFGSGTRLTVV.

This clonotype occurred many times. The chain uses TRBV4-1 and TRBJ2-1; TRBD1 aligns across 8 bases. Germline CDR1 and CDR2: MGHRA and YSYEKL. The CDR3 is 16 residues long. The junction had 10 bases not matched to a gene; V was cut back by 2 bases and J by 7 bases. CDR3 DNA: TGCGCCAGCAGCCAATTCCGGGCAGGGGGCTCAAATGAGCAGTTCTTC. This gives the protein CASSQFRAGGSNEQFF.

The chain employs TRBV7-9 and TRBJ1-4, with 9 bases fitting TRBD1. The germline CDR1 and CDR2 sequences are SEHNR and FQNEAQ (reference sequence). Losses at the gene ends were 2 bases for V and 6 bases for J; bases not matched to a gene: 4. This CDR3 contains 15 residues. The CDR3 spells CASSLPDRGYEKLFF. DNA for the CDR3: TGTGCCAGCAGCTTACCGGACAGGGGATATGAAAAACTGTTTTTT.

This clonotype was detected only a few times. The V call is TRBV20-1, the J call TRBJ1-2, with TRBD1 matching over 7 bases. V lost 6 bases to trimming and J lost 4 bases; unmatched junction nucleotides: 8. The germline CDR1 and CDR2 sequences are DFQATT and SNEGSKA (reference sequence). The CDR3 contains 13 residues. The CDR3 nucleotides read TGCAGTGCGCCGGGACAGTTGATCTATGGCTACACCTTC. It encodes CSAPGQLIYGYTF.

This clonotype was picked up a small number of times. CDR3 sequence reads: CASSFTVTGGTDTQYF. In nucleotides, the CDR3 is TGCGCCAGCAGCTTCACAGTAACGGGAGGTACAGATACGCAGTATTTT. The chain carries TRBV5-1 and TRBJ2-3, with 7 bases identical to TRBD2. J gave up 3 bases and V 2 bases, and 9 bases lay outside the gene matches. Germline CDR1 reads SGHRS; CDR2 reads YFSETQ. This CDR3 has 16 amino acids.

V and J are TRBV6-1 and TRBJ2-5, with D maybe TRBD2 (6 bases). Germline-derived CDR1 and CDR2 are MNHNS and SASEGT. V dropped 4 bases and J dropped 5 bases, with 14 bases sitting between them. The CDR3 covers 14 residues. The CDR3 is CASSAWGDPETQYF. The DNA for the CDR3 is TGTGCCAGCAGTGCCTGGGGGGACCCGGAGACCCAGTACTTC.

This clonotype was detected a few times. The conserved closing phenylalanine or tryptophan is absent in this CDR3, likely reflecting a read error. V usage is TRBV10-2 and J usage is TRBJ2-6; D remains unclear. The CDR3 has 15 amino acids. Germline V gene lookup returns CDR1 WSHSY and CDR2 SAAADI. Trimming stripped 7 bases from V and 0 bases from J, with 10 bases between. CDR3 loop: CASKATISGANVLTL. CDR3 DNA: TGCGCCAGCAAGGCAACGATCTCTGGGGCCAACGTCCTGACTCTC.

This clonotype has a count of ten or more. J is TRBJ2-7 and V is TRBV12-3 or TRBV12-4; D gene unclear. Trimming took off 2 bases at V and 4 bases at J, with 12 bases between the two ends. The CDR3 has 14 amino acids. CDR3 sequence reads: CASSLRGLFYEQYF. The CDR3 coding sequence is TGTGCCAGCAGTTTACGAGGTCTGTTTTACGAGCAGTACTTC.

In this sample, this clonotype turned up many times. V is TRBV5-1 and J is TRBJ2-2; D possibly corresponds to TRBD2 (6 bases). V was trimmed by 4 bases and J by 0 bases, leaving 16 bases between them. The germline CDR1 and CDR2 sequences are SGHRS and YFSETQ. The CDR3 runs 17 residues. As DNA, the CDR3 is TGCGCCAGCAGCCCCCGCGTTAGCGGAACGAACACCGGGGAGCTGTTTTTT. Amino acid sequence: CASSPRVSGTNTGELFF.

This clonotype has a handful of counts. This chain connects TRBV2 to TRBJ2-7, with D unresolved. Trimming removed 5 bases at V and 4 bases at J, with 9 bases between. Germline V lookup: CDR1 SNHLY, CDR2 FYNNEI. The CDR3 consists of 12 residues. The CDR3, as DNA: TGTGCCAGCAGTCGGACCTTATACGAGCAGTACGTC. Translating gives CASSRTLYEQYV.

The table lists this clonotype with many counts. This chain links TRBV25-1 with TRBJ1-4; TRBD1 might be the D (5 bases). Trimming stripped 1 base from V and 5 bases from J, with 14 bases between. Germline V gene data show CDR1 as MGHDK and CDR2 as SYGVNS. The CDR3 contains 16 residues. As DNA, the CDR3 is TGTGCCAGCAGTGAATCAGTCCCCGACAGAAATGAAAAACTGTTTTTT. Protein: CASSESVPDRNEKLFF. Full variable domain (missing parts from reference TRBV25-1 and TRBJ1-4): EADIYQTPRYLVIGTGKKITLECSQTMGHDKMYWYQQDPGMELHLIHYSYGVNSTEKGDLSSESTVSRIRTEHFPLTLESARPSHTSQYLCASSESVPDRNEKLFFGSGTQLSVL.

This clonotype has a count of ten or more. DNA of the CDR3: TGTGCCACCGCCGAGGGGAGAAACACTGAAGCTTTCTTT. This sequence encodes CATAEGRNTEAFF. V gene TRBV10-3 combines with J gene TRBJ1-1, with D possibly being TRBD1 (5 bases). The CDR3 is made up of 13 amino acids. Trimming took 10 bases from V and 2 from J, leaving 14 bases between them. CDR1 is ENHRY, CDR2 SYGVKD, per germline.

In its sample, this clonotype was seen many times. V is TRBV12-3 or TRBV12-4 and J is TRBJ2-3; no clear D gene. V was clipped by 6 bases and J by 2 bases, with 6 bases between them. The CDR3 loop spans 12 amino acids. The CDR3 DNA reads as TGTGCCAGCAGCGGCCCCACAGATACGCAGTATTTT. Protein sequence: CASSGPTDTQYF.

This clonotype was recorded at least ten times. The genes are TRBV9 and TRBJ2-3; TRBD2 matches at 10 bases. The CDR3 is made up of 17 amino acids. The J segment lost 1 base and the V segment lost 0 bases, leaving 5 bases of the junction unmatched. Germline CDR1 is SGDLS and CDR2 is YYNGEE. CDR3 amino acids: CASSVGPSGGRTDTQYF. In DNA form, the CDR3 reads TGTGCCAGCAGCGTAGGTCCTAGCGGGGGACGCACAGATACGCAGTATTTT.

The sample holds a few counts of this clonotype. This chain connects TRBV20-1 to TRBJ2-5; the D gene is possibly TRBD2 (6 bases). Germline V gene data show CDR1 as DFQATT and CDR2 as SNEGSKA (reference sequence). The CDR3 consists of 15 residues. With 0 bases removed from V and 5 bases from J, the gap between germline ends came to 16 bases. CDR3 in amino acids: CSARDSSGVLETQYF. CDR3 sequence (DNA): TGCAGTGCTAGAGATTCCTCGGGGGTATTGGAGACCCAGTACTTC.

This clonotype was seen at least ten times. The J gene is TRBJ1-1, the V gene TRBV6-5; the D gene is possibly TRBD1 (5 bases). CDR3 length: 10 amino acids. Trimming shortened V by 7 bases and J by 10 bases, and 10 bases separated the two germline ends. Germline V gives CDR1 MNHEY, CDR2 SVGAGI. The DNA for the CDR3 is TGTGCCAGCAAAACAAGGGGAGCTTTCTTT. Its translation: CASKTRGAFF.

This sequence joins TRBV29-1 and TRBJ2-1; D gene ambiguous. This CDR3 has 13 amino acids. Germline V lookup: CDR1 SQVTM, CDR2 ANQGSEA. V lost 4 bases and J 1 base, leaving 8 bases between the germline ends. The CDR3 coding sequence is TGCAGCGTTGGCGACCGATCCTACAATGAGCAGTTCTTC. Translating it yields CSVGDRSYNEQFF.

This clonotype was picked up a small number of times. The chain joins TRBV12-3 or TRBV12-4 to TRBJ1-6, with a tentative D call TRBD1 (6 bases). The CDR3 consists of 13 residues. Trimming took off 6 bases at V and 7 bases at J, with 10 bases between the two ends. The CDR3 region has the DNA TGTGCCAGCAGCCGGGGGCAAAATTCACCCCTCCACTTT. It is translated as CASSRGQNSPLHF.

The V gene is TRBV19, the J gene TRBJ1-4; 7 nucleotides agree with TRBD1. The CDR3 extends over 13 amino acids. V shed 5 bases, J shed 8 bases, and the junction held 5 bases outside the gene matches. In germline, CDR1 is LNHDA, CDR2 SQIVND (reference sequence). This chain's CDR3 is CASSPHRGEKLFF. The CDR3 coding sequence is TGTGCCAGTAGTCCCCACAGGGGCGAAAAACTGTTTTTT. Full variable domain (rest looked up from reference TRBV19 and TRBJ1-4): DGGITQSPKYLFRKEGQNVTLSCEQNLNHDAMYWYRQDPGQGLRLIYYSQIVNDFQKGDIAEGYSVSREKKESFPLTVTSAQKNPTAFYLCASSPHRGEKLFFGSGTQLSVL.